The clone carrying this T cell receptor (beta chain) was counted many times. The data were taken from a study of low-dose radiotherapy and immunotherapy resistance in tumors. Time point in this sample: after trial treatment. The treatment denotes: LDRT plus nivolumab, ipilimumab, low-dose cyclophosphamide and aspirin (RACIN trial). Both TCRalpha and TCRbeta chains were reverse transcribed with V-gene-specific primers. With a V-primer adapter and a constant-region primer, TCRs were amplified for approximately 20 PCR cycles. In vitro transcription was used to amplify the isolated mRNA. TCRdb ran MiXCR on the reads and lists one entry per CDR3 protein. Among about 84,000 distinct CDR3 sequences, under 20% were seen once, and the ten largest hold approximately 1.3%. This CDR3 contains 14 residues. Germline CDR1 and CDR2: LNHDA and SQIVND (reference sequence). The V and J ends lost 7 bases and 3 bases respectively, with 15 bases between them.

This rearrangement joins TRBV19 to TRBJ1-2; D gene ambiguous. The TCR originated in a male donor with prostate cancer. Material: PBMCs, obtained after low-dose radiotherapy plus immunotherapy. CDR3 sequence (DNA): TGTGCCAGTACCCGACTCTCTTCGGACTATGGCTACACCTTC. Protein product: CASTRLSSDYGYTF.